This T cell receptor (beta chain) stems from a study of blood T cells in healthy people across ages. On the study more broadly: Per two T cells, template switching captured roughly one barcoded beta molecule. Study-level findings and limits: Estimates of total diversity, which came from one million sequenced T cells, were considered to be underestimates. The study lacked donor CMV status, which possibly confounded expanded clonotype changes.

Points on this clonotype: Its antigen is undetermined.

Together with a sample-barcoded 5' primer, a J-beta primer mix was included in a second PCR lasting roughly 6 to 12 cycles. Template switching added a 12-random-nucleotide identifier to every cDNA molecule. TCRdb re-called the 5' RACE reads through MiXCR, storing one row per CDR3 protein. The sample carries hundreds of thousands of distinct CDR3 sequences, 45% to 50% recorded once. Material for sequencing was blood. This sequence was found in a man aged 25-45 years in good health.

DNA for the CDR3: TGCAGCGTTGGGACCTACTCCTACGAGCAGTACTTC. It translates to CSVGTYSYEQYF. The V gene is TRBV29-1, the J gene TRBJ2-7; no firm D call. Germline lookup yields CDR1 SQVTM and CDR2 ANQGSEA. V was cut by 4 bases and J by 0 bases, with 7 bases left in between. CDR3 length equals 12 residues.